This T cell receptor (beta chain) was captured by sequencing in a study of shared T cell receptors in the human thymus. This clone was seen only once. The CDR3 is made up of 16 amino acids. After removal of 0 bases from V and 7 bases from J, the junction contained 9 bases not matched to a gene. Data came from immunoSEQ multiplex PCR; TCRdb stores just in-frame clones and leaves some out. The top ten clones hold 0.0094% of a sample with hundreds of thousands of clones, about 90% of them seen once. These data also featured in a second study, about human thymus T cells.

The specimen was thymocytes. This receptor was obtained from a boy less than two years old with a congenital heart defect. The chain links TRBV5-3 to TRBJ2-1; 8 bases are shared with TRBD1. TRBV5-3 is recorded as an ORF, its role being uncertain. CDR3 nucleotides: TGTGCCAGAAGCTTGGGACCAGGACAGGGCCGAAATGAGCAGTTCTTC. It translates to CARSLGPGQGRNEQFF.